The entry below describes one TCR beta chain. The target antigen is unknown. These data belong to a study of CD8 T cells in Susac syndrome. Study overall: There were Susac syndrome patients who were therapy-naive at blood draw, others on corticosteroids, and others on intravenous immunoglobulin alone. Study findings and constraints: The peak of CD8+ clonal expansion in Susac was seen in TEMRA cells and active patients.

Sequencing of TCR beta was carried out in blood CD8+ and CD4+ T cells. It was negative isolation that provided the CD8+ and CD4+ T cells, whereas TEMRA cells were enriched by FACS. RNA, at 0.5 to 1 ug, was reverse transcribed with random hexamers. TCRdb reanalysed the immunoSEQ multiplex PCR reads using MiXCR and keeps one entry per CDR3 protein. The data contain roughly 80,000 distinct CDR3 sequences, around 94% of them singletons. Germline-derived CDR1 and CDR2 are SEHNR and FQNEAQ (reference sequence). This CDR3 has 11 amino acids. Trimming removed 9 bases from V and 8 bases from J, with 11 bases in between.

The sample consisted of CD8+ T cells from PBMCs. The V call is TRBV7-9, the J call TRBJ2-1; D is undetermined. This TCR was recovered from a human donor with Susac syndrome. CDR3 region: CASSVGYEQFF. CDR3 bases: TGTGCCAGTTCCGTCGGTTATGAGCAGTTCTTC.